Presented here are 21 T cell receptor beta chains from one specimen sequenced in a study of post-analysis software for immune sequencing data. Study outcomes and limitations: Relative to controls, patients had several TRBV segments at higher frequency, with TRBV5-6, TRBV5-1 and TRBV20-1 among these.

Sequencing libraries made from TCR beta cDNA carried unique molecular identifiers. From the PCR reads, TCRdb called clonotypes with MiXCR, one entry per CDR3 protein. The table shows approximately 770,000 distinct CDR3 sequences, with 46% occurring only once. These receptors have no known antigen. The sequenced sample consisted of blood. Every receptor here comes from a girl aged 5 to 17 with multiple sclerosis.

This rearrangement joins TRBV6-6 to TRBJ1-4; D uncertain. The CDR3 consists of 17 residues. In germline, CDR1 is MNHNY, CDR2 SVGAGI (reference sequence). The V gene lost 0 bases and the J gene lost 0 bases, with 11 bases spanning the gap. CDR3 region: CASSYSVSVPTNEKLFF. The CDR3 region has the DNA TGTGCCAGCAGTTACTCGGTCTCGGTACCAACTAATGAAAAACTGTTTTTT.

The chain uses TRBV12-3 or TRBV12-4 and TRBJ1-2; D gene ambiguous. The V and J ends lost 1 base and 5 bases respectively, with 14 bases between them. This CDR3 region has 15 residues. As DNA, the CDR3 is TGTGCCAGCAGTTTAGGAGTCCAGAAAGGGTATGGCTACACCTTC. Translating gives CASSLGVQKGYGYTF.

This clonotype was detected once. CDR3 DNA: TGTGCCAGCAGTTTGGCGGGGGGGTCTAGCGGGGGATCCTACGAGCAGTACTTC. Amino acids: CASSLAGGSSGGSYEQYF. The J gene is TRBJ2-7, the V gene TRBV12-3 or TRBV12-4; 10 bases are shared with TRBD2. This CDR3 has 18 amino acids. The V gene end was trimmed by 3 bases and the J gene end by 1 base; junction bases not matched to a gene: 12.

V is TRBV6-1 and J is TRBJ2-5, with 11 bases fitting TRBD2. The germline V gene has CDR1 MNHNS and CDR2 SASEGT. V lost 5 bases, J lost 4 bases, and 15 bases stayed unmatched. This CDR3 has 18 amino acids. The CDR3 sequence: CASSLSPAGGLAGETQYF. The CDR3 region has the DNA TGTGCCAGCAGTCTCTCTCCCGCTGGTGGACTAGCGGGAGAGACCCAGTACTTC.

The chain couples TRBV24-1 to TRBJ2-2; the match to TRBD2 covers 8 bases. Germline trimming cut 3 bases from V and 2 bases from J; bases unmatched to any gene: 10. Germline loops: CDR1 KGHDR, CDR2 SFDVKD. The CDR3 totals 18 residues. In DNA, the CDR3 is TGTGCCACCAGTGATCCGCTCGCGGGAGGCCATAACACCGGGGAGCTGTTTTTT. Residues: CATSDPLAGGHNTGELFF.

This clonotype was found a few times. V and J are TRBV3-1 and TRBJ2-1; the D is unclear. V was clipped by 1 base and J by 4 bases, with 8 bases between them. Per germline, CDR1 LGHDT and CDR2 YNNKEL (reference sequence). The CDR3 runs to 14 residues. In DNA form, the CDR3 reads TGTGCCAGCAGCCAAGCTGAAAGGTACAATGAGCAGTTCTTC. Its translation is CASSQAERYNEQFF.

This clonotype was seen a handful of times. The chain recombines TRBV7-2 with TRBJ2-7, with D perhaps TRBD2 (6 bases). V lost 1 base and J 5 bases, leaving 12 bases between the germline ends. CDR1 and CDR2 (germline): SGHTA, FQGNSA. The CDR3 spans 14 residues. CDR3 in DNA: TGTGCCAGCAGCTTAGGCGGAGGGAGGAACGAGCAGTACTTC. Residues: CASSLGGGRNEQYF.

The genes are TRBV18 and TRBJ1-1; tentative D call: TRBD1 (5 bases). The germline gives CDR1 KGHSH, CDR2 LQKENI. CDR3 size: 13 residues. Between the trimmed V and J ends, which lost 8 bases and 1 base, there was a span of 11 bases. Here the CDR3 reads CASLRDRNTEAFF. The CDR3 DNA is TGTGCCAGCCTCCGGGACCGGAACACTGAAGCTTTCTTT.

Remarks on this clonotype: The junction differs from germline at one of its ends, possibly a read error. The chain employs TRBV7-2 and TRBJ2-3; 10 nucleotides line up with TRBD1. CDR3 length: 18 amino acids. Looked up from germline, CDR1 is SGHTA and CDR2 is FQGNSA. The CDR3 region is CASSLGWTRDRGSDTQYF. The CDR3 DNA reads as TGTGCCAGCAGCTTAGGTTGGACCCGGGACAGGGGTTCAGATACACAGTATTTT. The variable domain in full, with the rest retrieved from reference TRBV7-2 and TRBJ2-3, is GAGVSQSPSNKVTEKGKDVELRCDPISGHTALYWYRQSLGQGLEFLIYFQGNSAPDKSGLPSDRFSAERTGGSVSTLTIQRTQQEDSAVYLCASSLGWTRDRGSDTQYFGPGTRLTVL.

In DNA form, the CDR3 reads TGCGCCAGCAGCCAAGTGGGGCCCCCGGCCCAAATGAACACTGAAGCTTTCTTT. It is translated as CASSQVGPPAQMNTEAFF. The V call is TRBV4-3, the J call TRBJ1-1, with D tentatively TRBD1 (5 bases). This CDR3 contains 18 residues. Looked up from germline, CDR1 is LGHNA and CDR2 is YSLEER. The V gene lost 1 base and the J gene lost 0 bases, with 18 bases spanning the gap.

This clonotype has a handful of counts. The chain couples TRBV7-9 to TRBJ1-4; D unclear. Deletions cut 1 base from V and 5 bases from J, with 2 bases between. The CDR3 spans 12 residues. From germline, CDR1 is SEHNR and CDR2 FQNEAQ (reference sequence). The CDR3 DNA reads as TGTGCCAGCAGCTTAGGGAATGAAAAACTGTTTTTT. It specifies CASSLGNEKLFF.

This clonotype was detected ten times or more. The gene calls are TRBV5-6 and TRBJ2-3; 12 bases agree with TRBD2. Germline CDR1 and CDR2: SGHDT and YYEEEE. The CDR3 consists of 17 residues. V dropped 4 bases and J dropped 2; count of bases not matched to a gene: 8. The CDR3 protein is CASSRTSGTLVTDTQYF. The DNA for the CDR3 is TGTGCCAGCAGCCGGACTAGCGGGACCCTTGTCACAGATACGCAGTATTTT.

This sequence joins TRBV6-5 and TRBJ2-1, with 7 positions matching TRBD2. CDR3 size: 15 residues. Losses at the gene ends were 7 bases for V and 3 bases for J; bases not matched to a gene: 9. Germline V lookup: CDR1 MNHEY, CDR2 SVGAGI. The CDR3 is CASTTGLADYNEQFF. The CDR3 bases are TGTGCCAGCACCACCGGGCTAGCGGACTACAATGAGCAGTTCTTC.

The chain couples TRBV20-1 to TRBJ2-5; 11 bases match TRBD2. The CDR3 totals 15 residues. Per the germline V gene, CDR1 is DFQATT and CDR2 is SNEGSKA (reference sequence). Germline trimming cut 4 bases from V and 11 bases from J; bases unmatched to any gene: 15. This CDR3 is CSATGLAGGGNEQYF. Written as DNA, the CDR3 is TGCAGTGCTACCGGACTAGCGGGTGGGGGCAATGAGCAGTACTTC.

CDR3 sequence (DNA): TGTGCCAGCAGCGATTCCGGGACAGGAAAGTACGAGCAGTACTTC. Protein: CASSDSGTGKYEQYF. The V call is TRBV7-6, the J call TRBJ2-7, with 8 bases matching TRBD1. The J segment lost 4 bases and the V segment lost 5 bases, leaving 10 bases of the junction unmatched. This CDR3 has 15 amino acids. The V gene's germline CDR1 is SGHVS and CDR2 FNYEAQ.

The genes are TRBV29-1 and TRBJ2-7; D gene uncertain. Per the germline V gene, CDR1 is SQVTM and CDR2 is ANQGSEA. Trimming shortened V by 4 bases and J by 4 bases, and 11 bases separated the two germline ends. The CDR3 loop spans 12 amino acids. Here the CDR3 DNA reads TGCAGCGTTGGCGGAGCCTCTTACGAGCAGTACTTC. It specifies CSVGGASYEQYF.

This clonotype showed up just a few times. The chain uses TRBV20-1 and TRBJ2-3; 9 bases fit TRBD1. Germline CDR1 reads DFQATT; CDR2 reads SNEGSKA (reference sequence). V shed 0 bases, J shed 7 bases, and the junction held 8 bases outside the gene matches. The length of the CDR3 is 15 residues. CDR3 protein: CSAREDRGWDNTQYF. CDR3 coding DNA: TGCAGTGCTAGAGAGGACAGGGGATGGGATAATACGCAGTATTTT.

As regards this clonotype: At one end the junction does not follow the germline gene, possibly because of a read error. CDR3 amino acids: CAGSVGGGSDEQFF. The CDR3 bases are TGTGCCGGCAGCGTAGGCGGGGGGAGTGATGAGCAGTTCTTC. The chain joins TRBV9 to TRBJ2-1, with 8 bases that match TRBD2. The CDR3 runs 14 residues. CDR1 is SGDLS, CDR2 YYNGEE, per germline.

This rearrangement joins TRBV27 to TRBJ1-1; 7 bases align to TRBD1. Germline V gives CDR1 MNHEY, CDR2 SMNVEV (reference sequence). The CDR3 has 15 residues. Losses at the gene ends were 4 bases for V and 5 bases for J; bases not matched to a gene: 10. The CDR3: CASSYRGVGSTEAFF. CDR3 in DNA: TGTGCCAGCAGTTACAGGGGTGTGGGGAGTACTGAAGCTTTCTTT.

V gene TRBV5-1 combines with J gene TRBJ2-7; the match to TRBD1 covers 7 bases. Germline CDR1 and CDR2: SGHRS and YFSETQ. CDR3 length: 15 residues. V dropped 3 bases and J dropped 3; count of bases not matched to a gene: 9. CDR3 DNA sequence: TGCGCCAGCAGCTCAAACACCGGGACAGTCTACGAGCAGTACTTC. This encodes CASSSNTGTVYEQYF.

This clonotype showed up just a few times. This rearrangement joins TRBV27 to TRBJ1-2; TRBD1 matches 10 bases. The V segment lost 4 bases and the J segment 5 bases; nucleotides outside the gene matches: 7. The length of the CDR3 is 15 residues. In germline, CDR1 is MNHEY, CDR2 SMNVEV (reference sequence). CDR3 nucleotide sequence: TGTGCCAGCAGTTCTCCGGGACAGGGGATATATGGCTACACCTTC. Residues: CASSSPGQGIYGYTF.